This is a list of T cell receptor beta chains from one sample in a study of blood T cell repertoires in COVID-19. Libraries were prepared by immunoSEQ multiplex PCR; TCRdb keeps only in-frame clonotypes and omits some of them. The sample contains 95,000 to 150,000 clones, around 79% of which appear only once. Material: peripheral blood. The receptors stem from a man aged 70-80 years with acute or convalescent COVID-19. Each CDR3 is given with its conserved first and last residue. The order of the fields is V gene, D gene, J gene, clone size, CDR3 protein, CDR3 DNA. A D gene is named only where the DNA matches it firmly. Rows give clone size only sometimes, using once, few, many, or a class for an expanded clone.

>TRBV9|.|TRBJ2-7|.
CASSPLGQIDTYEQYF
TGTGCCAGCAGCCCACTAGGACAGATTGATACCTACGAGCAGTACTTC
>TRBV6-6|TRBD2|TRBJ2-5|.
CASSPGLAGVETQYF
TGTGCCAGCAGTCCCGGACTAGCGGGGGTGGAGACCCAGTACTTC
>TRBV7-6|.|TRBJ1-3|.
CASSLDGISGNTIYF
TGTGCCAGCAGCTTAGACGGGATCTCTGGAAACACCATATATTTT
>TRBV15|.|TRBJ2-1|.
CATSPRGKGRYNEQFF
TGTGCCACCAGCCCGCGGGGCAAGGGGCGCTACAATGAGCAGTTCTTC
>TRBV5-1|.|TRBJ1-3|.
CASSLVGASGNTIYF
TGCGCCAGCAGCTTGGTGGGGGCCTCTGGAAACACCATATATTTT
>TRBV6-5|TRBD1|TRBJ1-1|.
CASSFPQGARTEAFF
TGTGCCAGCAGTTTCCCACAGGGGGCGAGAACTGAAGCTTTCTTT
>TRBV11-1|.|TRBJ2-7|.
CASSSPRGSYEQYF
TGTGCCAGCAGCTCTCCTCGCGGCTCCTACGAGCAGTACTTC
>TRBV9|.|TRBJ1-1|.
CASSVTGFMNTEAFF
TGTGCCAGCAGCGTCACAGGGTTCATGAACACTGAAGCTTTCTTT
>TRBV7-2|.|TRBJ2-7|.
CASSFLQTVSEQYF
TGTGCCAGCAGCTTTCTCCAAACGGTCTCCGAGCAGTACTTC
>TRBV18|.|TRBJ1-1|.
CASSPAGTEAFF
TGTGCCAGCTCACCAGCAGGCACTGAAGCTTTCTTT
>TRBV30|.|TRBJ2-2|once
CAWRTVGFGGELFF
TGTGCCTGGAGGACAGTGGGTTTCGGCGGGGAGCTGTTTTTT
>TRBV5-3|TRBD2|TRBJ2-3|.
CARSRERGGLRSTDTQYF
TGTGCCAGAAGCCGGGAGCGGGGGGGCCTAAGAAGCACAGATACGCAGTATTTT
>TRBV27|TRBD2|TRBJ2-3|.
CASSLLAGYTDTQYF
TGTGCCAGCAGTTTGTTAGCGGGGTACACAGATACGCAGTATTTT
>TRBV18|TRBD1|TRBJ1-6|.
CASSPPGQDNSPLHF
TGTGCCAGCTCACCACCGGGACAGGATAATTCACCCCTCCACTTT
>TRBV6-1|TRBD1|TRBJ1-4|.
CASSEIGGTGISRLFF
TGTGCCAGCAGTGAAATTGGAGGGACAGGGATCTCCCGGCTGTTTTTT
>TRBV5-4|TRBD1|TRBJ2-2|once
CASSLVQGADTGELFF
TGTGCCAGCAGCTTGGTTCAGGGGGCGGACACCGGGGAGCTGTTTTTT
>TRBV3-1/TRBV3-2|.|TRBJ1-3|once
CASSQSQGNTIYF
TGTGCCAGCAGCCAATCACAGGGAAACACCATATATTTT
>TRBV5-1|TRBD1|TRBJ2-7|once
CASSVGQPYEQYF
TGCGCCAGCAGCGTGGGACAGCCTTACGAGCAGTACTTC
>TRBV7-9|.|TRBJ1-1|once
CASSLDGSTEAFF
TGTGCCAGCAGCTTAGATGGCTCTACTGAAGCTTTCTTT
>TRBV7-8|TRBD1|TRBJ2-7|few
CASSRTGTGHEQYF
TGTGCCAGCAGCCGTACCGGGACAGGGCACGAGCAGTACTTC
>TRBV30|.|TRBJ2-7|.
CAWSVQRGGEQYF
TGTGCCTGGAGTGTACAAAGGGGAGGCGAGCAGTACTTC
>TRBV19|.|TRBJ1-2|.
CASGPGNYGYTF
TGTGCCAGCGGCCCAGGCAACTATGGCTACACCTTC
>TRBV3-1/TRBV3-2|TRBD2|TRBJ2-5|.
CASSGSGLAGGWWQETQYF
TGTGCCAGCAGCGGATCGGGACTAGCGGGGGGGTGGTGGCAAGAGACCCAGTACTTC
>TRBV4-3|TRBD2|TRBJ2-7|.
CASSQVGGNEKDEQYF
TGCGCCAGCAGCCAAGTGGGAGGGAATGAAAAAGACGAGCAGTACTTC
>TRBV5-4|.|TRBJ2-7|.
CASSFFSSSYEQYF
TGTGCCAGCAGCTTTTTTTCCAGCTCCTACGAGCAGTACTTC
>TRBV19|.|TRBJ1-4|.
CASSIQGRENEKLFF
TGTGCCAGTAGTATCCAGGGCAGGGAAAATGAAAAACTGTTTTTT
>TRBV27|TRBD1|TRBJ2-2|.
CASSSPRTGAPTGELFF
TGTGCCAGCAGTTCTCCTCGGACAGGGGCGCCAACCGGGGAGCTGTTTTTT
>TRBV7-3|.|TRBJ1-1|.
CASSPQMNTEAFF
TGTGCCAGCAGCCCCCAGATGAACACTGAAGCTTTCTTT
>TRBV5-4|TRBD1|TRBJ1-2|few
CASSIYSGTGGGYTF
TGTGCCAGCAGCATATATTCCGGGACAGGAGGCGGCTACACCTTC
>TRBV5-3|.|TRBJ1-2|.
CARSLNRDNYGYTF
TGTGCCAGAAGCTTGAATCGGGATAACTATGGCTACACCTTC
>TRBV9|.|TRBJ1-2|.
CASSVGGYNYGYTF
TGTGCCAGCAGCGTGGGAGGGTACAACTATGGCTACACCTTC
>TRBV6-6|.|TRBJ1-3|.
CASSYSTGFGNTIYF
TGTGCCAGCAGTTACTCTACGGGGTTCGGAAACACCATATATTTT
>TRBV2|.|TRBJ1-4|once
CASLRARNEKLFF
TGTGCCAGTCTCAGGGCCCGTAATGAAAAACTGTTTTTT
>TRBV6-5|TRBD2|TRBJ2-3|.
CASSSGGGYSDTQYF
TGTGCCAGCAGTTCCGGCGGGGGGTATTCAGATACGCAGTATTTT
>TRBV6-1|TRBD1|TRBJ2-7|.
CASTERRDRGLREQYF
TGTGCCAGCACTGAACGCCGGGACAGGGGATTGAGGGAGCAGTACTTC
>TRBV9|.|TRBJ1-4|.
CASNRELGEKLFF
TGTGCCAGCAACAGGGAACTAGGTGAAAAACTGTTTTTT
>TRBV6-1|TRBD1|TRBJ1-2|.
CASSEDRGLRGYTF
TGTGCCAGCAGTGAAGACAGGGGATTGAGGGGCTACACCTTC